A selection of T cell receptor beta chains follows, all from one sample in a study of regulatory T cells in long-lasting Graves disease. TCRdb recomputed calls from the multiplex PCR reads with MiXCR, one row per CDR3 protein. Here the sample spans roughly 530,000 distinct CDR3 sequences, roughly 15% being singletons. The sample also formed part of further work on T cells in Graves' hyperthyroidism and ophthalmopathy.

Material: peripheral blood mononuclear cells (PBMCs), obtained at new diagnosis, from a patient treated with antithyroid drugs. Receptors originate from a woman aged 35-65 years with Graves disease. Each CDR3 is given with its conserved first and last residue. The D gene is left open where the match is weak. Size is omitted from some rows. Given values are once, few, many or a class for expanded clones.

clone size: few
V gene: TRBV4-2
J gene: TRBJ2-1
D gene: -
CDR3 DNA: TGTGCCAGCAGCCAAGATAAGGGGGGGTGGTACAATGAGCAGTTCTTC
CDR3 protein: CASSQDKGGWYNEQFF

clone size: few
V gene: TRBV2
J gene: TRBJ2-5
D gene: TRBD1
CDR3 DNA: TGTGCCAGCAGTGCCGACAGGGGACAAGAGACCCAGTACTTC
CDR3 protein: CASSADRGQETQYF

clone size: -
V gene: TRBV28
J gene: TRBJ1-2
D gene: TRBD1
CDR3 DNA: TGTGCCAGCAGTTTATATACAGGGGGCAAATATGGCTACACCTTC
CDR3 protein: CASSLYTGGKYGYTF

clone size: -
V gene: TRBV9
J gene: TRBJ2-3
D gene: -
CDR3 DNA: TGTGCCAGCAGCGTAGCCCCTGGAAGGCGCTCTAGCACAGATACGCAGTATTTT
CDR3 protein: CASSVAPGRRSSTDTQYF

clone size: -
V gene: TRBV19
J gene: TRBJ2-2
D gene: -
CDR3 DNA: TGTGCCAGTTCTATACAGGGTCGCACCGGGGAGCTGTTTTTT
CDR3 protein: CASSIQGRTGELFF

clone size: -
V gene: TRBV27
J gene: TRBJ2-3
D gene: TRBD2
CDR3 DNA: TGTGCCAGCAGGACGACTAGCGGGGGCCAGCAGTATTTT
CDR3 protein: CASRTTSGGQQYF

clone size: few
V gene: TRBV29-1
J gene: TRBJ2-7
D gene: -
CDR3 DNA: TGCAGCTCCAAGGCAGTCGGATACGAGCAGTACTTC
CDR3 protein: CSSKAVGYEQYF

clone size: many
V gene: TRBV18
J gene: TRBJ2-7
D gene: -
CDR3 DNA: TGTGCCAGCACCCTACGCGGACCTTCCTACGAGCAGTACTTC
CDR3 protein: CASTLRGPSYEQYF

clone size: -
V gene: TRBV5-1
J gene: TRBJ1-3
D gene: -
CDR3 DNA: TGCGCCAGCAGCTTGGCTACTGGAGGGGGAAACACCATATATTTT
CDR3 protein: CASSLATGGGNTIYF

clone size: many
V gene: TRBV3-1
J gene: TRBJ1-6
D gene: -
CDR3 DNA: TGTGCCAGCAGCCAAGGAACGTCCGAGTATAATTCACCCCTCCACTTT
CDR3 protein: CASSQGTSEYNSPLHF

clone size: many
V gene: TRBV20-1
J gene: TRBJ2-5
D gene: TRBD2
CDR3 DNA: TGCAGTGCAAGGGAAGTAGCGGGGGGGGGACAAGAGACCCAGTACTTC
CDR3 protein: CSAREVAGGGQETQYF

clone size: many
V gene: TRBV7-6
J gene: TRBJ2-7
D gene: -
CDR3 DNA: TGTGCCAGCAGCTCCCAAGGGGGGTTCGGCTACGAGCAGTACTTC
CDR3 protein: CASSSQGGFGYEQYF

clone size: few
V gene: TRBV6-1
J gene: TRBJ2-3
D gene: -
CDR3 DNA: TGTGCCAGCAGTACACAGGACCTAAGGTGGGATACGCAGTATTTT
CDR3 protein: CASSTQDLRWDTQYF

clone size: many
V gene: TRBV4-1
J gene: TRBJ2-1
D gene: TRBD2
CDR3 DNA: TGCGCCAGCAGCCAAGAGCGGCTAGCGGGCTACAATGAGCAGTTCTTC
CDR3 protein: CASSQERLAGYNEQFF

clone size: -
V gene: TRBV28
J gene: TRBJ2-7
D gene: TRBD1
CDR3 DNA: TGTGCCAGCAGTCGCCGGGACAGGCCCTACGAGCAGTACTTC
CDR3 protein: CASSRRDRPYEQYF

clone size: -
V gene: TRBV5-6
J gene: TRBJ1-5
D gene: TRBD1
CDR3 DNA: TGTGCCAGCAGCTTGGACAGGGGGCGAGGCAATCAGCCCCAGCATTTT
CDR3 protein: CASSLDRGRGNQPQHF

clone size: few
V gene: TRBV11-3
J gene: TRBJ2-7
D gene: -
CDR3 DNA: TGTGCCAGCAGCTCCTCACGCAGCTCCTACGAGCAGTACTTC
CDR3 protein: CASSSSRSSYEQYF

clone size: -
V gene: TRBV7-9
J gene: TRBJ2-2
D gene: -
CDR3 DNA: TGTGCCAGCAGCTTAGCCCTGACAGGCCCCCAGACCGGGGAGCTGTTTTTT
CDR3 protein: CASSLALTGPQTGELFF

clone size: -
V gene: TRBV7-9
J gene: TRBJ1-3
D gene: -
CDR3 DNA: TGTGCCAGCAGCTTAACAGGACCGAGCTCTGGAAACACCATATATTTT
CDR3 protein: CASSLTGPSSGNTIYF

clone size: -
V gene: TRBV7-9
J gene: TRBJ2-7
D gene: TRBD2
CDR3 DNA: TGTGCCAGCAGCTGGGGGACTAGCGGGAACTACGAGCAGTACTTC
CDR3 protein: CASSWGTSGNYEQYF

clone size: few
V gene: TRBV5-1
J gene: TRBJ1-3
D gene: -
CDR3 DNA: TGCGCCAGCAGCTTGGAGAGTGGGCGGTTCTCTGGAAACACCATATATTTT
CDR3 protein: CASSLESGRFSGNTIYF

clone size: few
V gene: TRBV6-4
J gene: TRBJ2-1
D gene: -
CDR3 DNA: TGTGCCAGCAGTGAATTGGGATCTCCCTACAATGAGCAGTTCTTC
CDR3 protein: CASSELGSPYNEQFF

clone size: -
V gene: TRBV6-1
J gene: TRBJ2-3
D gene: -
CDR3 DNA: TGTGCCAGCAGCTGGGCAGGGGCAACGGATACGCAGTATTTT
CDR3 protein: CASSWAGATDTQYF

clone size: many
V gene: TRBV6-1
J gene: TRBJ1-5
D gene: TRBD1
CDR3 DNA: TGTGCCAGCCACGACAGGGGGGTTAGCAATCAGCCCCAGCATTTT
CDR3 protein: CASHDRGVSNQPQHF

clone size: -
V gene: TRBV4-1
J gene: TRBJ1-3
D gene: -
CDR3 DNA: TGCGCCAGCAGCCAAGATCAGAGGGGACGAGGGAACACCATATATTTT
CDR3 protein: CASSQDQRGRGNTIYF

clone size: many
V gene: TRBV2
J gene: TRBJ2-2
D gene: -
CDR3 DNA: TGTGCCAGCAGTGACGCGGGGCCGGCCGGGGAGCTGTTTTTT
CDR3 protein: CASSDAGPAGELFF

clone size: many
V gene: TRBV15
J gene: TRBJ1-1
D gene: TRBD1
CDR3 DNA: TGTGCCACCAGCTATACCGGACAGGGCGCTTTCTTT
CDR3 protein: CATSYTGQGAFF

clone size: many
V gene: TRBV30
J gene: TRBJ2-7
D gene: TRBD1
CDR3 DNA: TGTGCCTCGGGACAGGGCTTCTACGAGCAGTACTTC
CDR3 protein: CASGQGFYEQYF

clone size: many
V gene: TRBV12-3/TRBV12-4
J gene: TRBJ2-1
D gene: TRBD2
CDR3 DNA: TGTGCCAGCAGTGACCCTAGCGGGGGGGCCCACAATGAGCAGTTCTTC
CDR3 protein: CASSDPSGGAHNEQFF

clone size: few
V gene: TRBV29-1
J gene: TRBJ2-2
D gene: -
CDR3 DNA: TGCAGCGTTGAAGGGCAGGGACCGGGGGACACCGGGGAGCTGTTTTTT
CDR3 protein: CSVEGQGPGDTGELFF

clone size: many
V gene: TRBV28
J gene: TRBJ1-2
D gene: -
CDR3 DNA: TGTGCCAGCAGTTCGGGACGCAATTTGGGCTACACCTTC
CDR3 protein: CASSSGRNLGYTF

clone size: -
V gene: TRBV7-9
J gene: TRBJ2-5
D gene: TRBD1
CDR3 DNA: TGTGCCGCCTCGGGACAGCAAGAGACCCAGTACTTC
CDR3 protein: CAASGQQETQYF

clone size: -
V gene: TRBV5-4
J gene: TRBJ1-2
D gene: -
CDR3 DNA: TGTGCCAGCAGCTTAATTACCGGGGGCTACACCTTC
CDR3 protein: CASSLITGGYTF

clone size: many
V gene: TRBV28
J gene: TRBJ2-7
D gene: -
CDR3 DNA: TGTGCCAGCAGTTCCAGGAGTTCCTACGAGCAGTACTTC
CDR3 protein: CASSSRSSYEQYF

clone size: -
V gene: TRBV2
J gene: TRBJ2-3
D gene: -
CDR3 DNA: TGTGCCAGCAGGGGGACATTAAATTCCGATACGCAGTATTTT
CDR3 protein: CASRGTLNSDTQYF

clone size: many
V gene: TRBV11-2
J gene: TRBJ1-1
D gene: -
CDR3 DNA: TGTGCCAGCAGCCTCTTACAGCAAGTGAACACTGAAGCTTTCTTT
CDR3 protein: CASSLLQQVNTEAFF

clone size: few
V gene: TRBV24-1
J gene: TRBJ1-5
D gene: TRBD1
CDR3 DNA: TGTGCCACCAGTGACGGGACAGGGGGCAATCAGCCCCAGCATTTT
CDR3 protein: CATSDGTGGNQPQHF

clone size: few
V gene: TRBV19
J gene: TRBJ1-2
D gene: -
CDR3 DNA: TGTGCCAGTAGTATTCTGGGACACGACTATGGCTACACCTTC
CDR3 protein: CASSILGHDYGYTF

clone size: many
V gene: TRBV18
J gene: TRBJ2-5
D gene: -
CDR3 DNA: TGTGCCAGCTCACCACAGAACGAAGAGACCCAGTACTTC
CDR3 protein: CASSPQNEETQYF

clone size: few
V gene: TRBV7-2
J gene: TRBJ1-5
D gene: -
CDR3 DNA: TGTGCCAGCAGCTTAGGGACTCATAATCAGCCCCAGCATTTT
CDR3 protein: CASSLGTHNQPQHF

clone size: few
V gene: TRBV30
J gene: TRBJ1-3
D gene: -
CDR3 DNA: TGTGCCTGGAGCGAGAGCGGAATCTCTGGAAACACCATATATTTT
CDR3 protein: CAWSESGISGNTIYF

clone size: many
V gene: TRBV11-2
J gene: TRBJ1-6
D gene: -
CDR3 DNA: TGTGCCAGCAGCTTAGGGATACAGGGCAATTCACCCCTCCACTTT
CDR3 protein: CASSLGIQGNSPLHF

clone size: many
V gene: TRBV28
J gene: TRBJ2-7
D gene: -
CDR3 DNA: TGTGCCAGCAGTCGGATACTTACCCCTTACGAGCAGTACTTC
CDR3 protein: CASSRILTPYEQYF

clone size: -
V gene: TRBV6-2/TRBV6-3
J gene: TRBJ1-2
D gene: -
CDR3 DNA: TGTGCCAGCAGCCTATCAGGTTTAGGCTACACCTTC
CDR3 protein: CASSLSGLGYTF

clone size: few
V gene: TRBV7-2
J gene: TRBJ1-5
D gene: -
CDR3 DNA: TGTGCCAGCAGCTTATCAGGTTATAGCGCTCAGCCCCAGCATTTT
CDR3 protein: CASSLSGYSAQPQHF

clone size: many
V gene: TRBV7-9
J gene: TRBJ2-7
D gene: -
CDR3 DNA: TGTGCCAGCGGGCCGGGGGGCCTTCGGGAGCAGTACTTC
CDR3 protein: CASGPGGLREQYF

clone size: -
V gene: TRBV9
J gene: TRBJ2-7
D gene: -
CDR3 DNA: TGTGCCAGCAGCGTAGGGCCCGGACCAGGAGCCTACGAGCAGTACTTC
CDR3 protein: CASSVGPGPGAYEQYF

clone size: many
V gene: TRBV20-1
J gene: TRBJ2-7
D gene: -
CDR3 DNA: TGCAGTGCTAGGGCAAAGATGACCTACGAGCAGTACTTC
CDR3 protein: CSARAKMTYEQYF

clone size: -
V gene: TRBV5-1
J gene: TRBJ2-5
D gene: -
CDR3 DNA: TGCGCCAGCAGCTTGTCATGGGGGAATAAGCAAGAGACCCAGTACTTC
CDR3 protein: CASSLSWGNKQETQYF